A selection of T cell receptor beta chains follows, all from one sample in a study of shared clonotypes between healthy human individuals. Data came from immunoSEQ multiplex PCR; TCRdb stores just in-frame clones and leaves some out. Here the sample spans about 2.1 million clones, 85% to 95% being singletons. The sequenced sample consisted of naive CD8+ T cells from PBMCs. All receptors come from a young man in good health. Some clones in this sample may be carry-over from other donors' samples. The CDR3 runs from the conserved cysteine through the conserved F or W. D genes are given only for firm matches. Clone size, where shown, is once, few, many, or a class for clones that have expanded.

d_gene: -
len: 11
v_gene: TRBV30
abundance: -
j_gene: TRBJ2-7
CDR3nt: TGTGCCTGGACTGAAATACACGAGCAGTACTTC
CDR3aa: CAWTEIHEQYF

d_gene: -
len: 15
v_gene: TRBV10-2
abundance: -
j_gene: TRBJ1-5
CDR3nt: TGCGCCAGCAGTTCGACGGGCTTGGAGAGGCAGCCCCAGCATTTT
CDR3aa: CASSSTGLERQPQHF

d_gene: TRBD2
len: 14
v_gene: TRBV28
abundance: -
j_gene: TRBJ2-7
CDR3nt: TGTGCCAGCAGTTTCTCGGGAGGGCCTTACGAGCAGTACTTC
CDR3aa: CASSFSGGPYEQYF

d_gene: -
len: 13
v_gene: TRBV29-1
abundance: -
j_gene: TRBJ2-7
CDR3nt: TGCAGTGTCCTAGGCGGCGCAACCTACGAGCAGTACTTC
CDR3aa: CSVLGGATYEQYF

d_gene: -
len: 15
v_gene: TRBV15
abundance: -
j_gene: TRBJ1-5
CDR3nt: TGTGCCACCAGCAGAATATCCGGGGCCGATCAGCCCCAGCATTTT
CDR3aa: CATSRISGADQPQHF

d_gene: TRBD2
len: 17
v_gene: TRBV2
abundance: -
j_gene: TRBJ2-1
CDR3nt: TGTGCCAGCAGGGGAAGGGGTACTAGCGGACCCTACAATGAGCAGTTCTTC
CDR3aa: CASRGRGTSGPYNEQFF

d_gene: -
len: 15
v_gene: TRBV10-3
abundance: few
j_gene: TRBJ1-5
CDR3nt: TGTGCCATCAGTGGTTCAGGAGTATGGAATCAGCCCCAGCATTTT
CDR3aa: CAISGSGVWNQPQHF

d_gene: -
len: 14
v_gene: TRBV10-2
abundance: -
j_gene: TRBJ2-1
CDR3nt: TGCGCCACCGGCGCGTACGGGTTGACCTATGAGCAGTTCTTC
CDR3aa: CATGAYGLTYEQFF

d_gene: TRBD1
len: 17
v_gene: TRBV25-1
abundance: once
j_gene: TRBJ2-7
CDR3nt: TGTGCCAGCAGTGAAAGGTCCCGGGCAGGGGGCTCGTACGAGCAGTACTTC
CDR3aa: CASSERSRAGGSYEQYF

d_gene: TRBD2
len: 14
v_gene: TRBV29-1
abundance: -
j_gene: TRBJ2-1
CDR3nt: TGCAGCGTTGTAGCGGGATTAACCTACAATGAGCAGTTCTTC
CDR3aa: CSVVAGLTYNEQFF

d_gene: -
len: 10
v_gene: TRBV29-1
abundance: -
j_gene: TRBJ2-3
CDR3nt: TGCAGCGTTGGGGGTAATACGCAGTATTTT
CDR3aa: CSVGGNTQYF

d_gene: -
len: 13
v_gene: TRBV10-3
abundance: -
j_gene: TRBJ1-4
CDR3nt: TGTGCCATCAGTGAGTCGAATAATGAAAAACTGTTTTTT
CDR3aa: CAISESNNEKLFF

d_gene: TRBD2
len: 17
v_gene: TRBV7-2
abundance: -
j_gene: TRBJ2-3
CDR3nt: TGTGCCAGCAGCTTAGAATGGGCGGGAGTAATGTCAGATACGCAGTATTTT
CDR3aa: CASSLEWAGVMSDTQYF

d_gene: TRBD1
len: 15
v_gene: TRBV6-1
abundance: -
j_gene: TRBJ2-7
CDR3nt: TGTGCCAGCAGCGAGACCGGGACAGGGGGCTACGAGCAGTACTTC
CDR3aa: CASSETGTGGYEQYF

d_gene: -
len: 13
v_gene: TRBV10-3
abundance: -
j_gene: TRBJ2-6
CDR3nt: TGTGCCATTAGCTATCCTGGGGCCAACGTCCTGACTTTC
CDR3aa: CAISYPGANVLTF

d_gene: TRBD1
len: 16
v_gene: TRBV10-3
abundance: -
j_gene: TRBJ2-1
CDR3nt: TGTGCCATCAGCCGGGGAACTAGGGGGCAATTTGATGAGCAGTTCTTC
CDR3aa: CAISRGTRGQFDEQFF

d_gene: -
len: 13
v_gene: TRBV6-6
abundance: -
j_gene: TRBJ1-5
CDR3nt: TGTGCCAGCAGTTACATCCGTGATCAGCCCCAGCATTTT
CDR3aa: CASSYIRDQPQHF

d_gene: -
len: 15
v_gene: TRBV6-5
abundance: -
j_gene: TRBJ2-7
CDR3nt: TGTGCCAGCAGTTACTCAAAGACAGCGACCTACGAGCAGTACTTC
CDR3aa: CASSYSKTATYEQYF

d_gene: TRBD2
len: 14
v_gene: TRBV11-2
abundance: -
j_gene: TRBJ2-5
CDR3nt: TGTGCCAGCAGCCAGGGACTAGCGGAAGAGACCCAGTACTTC
CDR3aa: CASSQGLAEETQYF

d_gene: TRBD1
len: 15
v_gene: TRBV6-6
abundance: -
j_gene: TRBJ2-7
CDR3nt: TGTGCCAGCAGACAACCCGGGACAGGGATATACGAGCAGTACTTC
CDR3aa: CASRQPGTGIYEQYF

d_gene: TRBD1
len: 17
v_gene: TRBV10-3
abundance: -
j_gene: TRBJ1-5
CDR3nt: TGTGCCATCAGTGACACCCCCAGGGGGCACGAATATCAGCCCCAGCATTTT
CDR3aa: CAISDTPRGHEYQPQHF

d_gene: -
len: 16
v_gene: TRBV7-9
abundance: -
j_gene: TRBJ2-2
CDR3nt: TGTGCCAGCAGCTTAGGTCCTCGCCGGAACACCGGGGAGCTGTTTTTT
CDR3aa: CASSLGPRRNTGELFF

d_gene: TRBD1
len: 16
v_gene: TRBV27
abundance: -
j_gene: TRBJ2-7
CDR3nt: TGTGCCAGCAGTACCAGGACAGGGGGCGCATCCTACGAGCAGTACTTC
CDR3aa: CASSTRTGGASYEQYF

d_gene: -
len: 15
v_gene: TRBV4-3
abundance: once
j_gene: TRBJ2-7
CDR3nt: TGCGCCAGCAGCCAAGCTTCGGACGGCTCCTACGAGCAGTACTTC
CDR3aa: CASSQASDGSYEQYF

d_gene: TRBD1
len: 14
v_gene: TRBV5-1
abundance: -
j_gene: TRBJ2-2
CDR3nt: TGCGCCAGCAGCTTTAGGCAGGGGGACGGGGAGCTGTTTTTT
CDR3aa: CASSFRQGDGELFF

d_gene: TRBD2
len: 17
v_gene: TRBV7-6
abundance: -
j_gene: TRBJ2-3
CDR3nt: TGTGCCAGCAGCTTTGGGGCATTGGGACTAGCTAGAGATACGCAGTATTTT
CDR3aa: CASSFGALGLARDTQYF

d_gene: -
len: 12
v_gene: TRBV28
abundance: -
j_gene: TRBJ1-1
CDR3nt: TGTGCCAGCAGGGCCGGGGGGCCTGAAGCTTTCTTT
CDR3aa: CASRAGGPEAFF

d_gene: TRBD2
len: 16
v_gene: TRBV6-5
abundance: -
j_gene: TRBJ2-1
CDR3nt: TGTGCCAGCAGTTACCACGGGCTAGCGGGAGGTAATGAGCAGTTCTTC
CDR3aa: CASSYHGLAGGNEQFF

d_gene: TRBD1
len: 15
v_gene: TRBV29-1
abundance: -
j_gene: TRBJ1-5
CDR3nt: TGCAGCGTAGATCCGGGACAGGGGGCAGGGCAGCCCCAGCATTTT
CDR3aa: CSVDPGQGAGQPQHF